The clone carrying this T cell receptor beta chain has at least ten counts. Its target is not known. For the library, individual cDNA molecules each received unique molecular identifiers. Original handling: Sequenced samples showed a median of approximately 100,000 TCRs each, with counts running from about 20,000 to 690,000. One entry per CDR3 protein, called by TCRdb with MiXCR from the RACE reads. TCRdb assigned the V and J calls; the authors' analysis was not used. Of approximately 97,000 distinct CDR3 sequences in the sample, approximately 8.2% were seen once. Documented time point: healthy volunteer bleed at 2 weeks. The template was total RNA from unfractionated whole blood. These data belong to a study of human T cells and chemical hapten exposure. Overall study: Small volume differences among pooled libraries mainly caused per-sample TCR yield variation.

Study conclusions and caveats: DPC sensitization left the count of TCRs above 1 in 1000 unchanged.

This sequence was found in a female donor in good health. Some clones in this sample may be carry-over from other donors' samples. Material for sequencing was whole blood.

CDR3 DNA: TGTGCCAGCAGCGTAGCTCAGGTGGCTAGCGGCTCCTACAATGAGCAGTTCTTC. Translating gives CASSVAQVASGSYNEQFF. The rearrangement links TRBV9 to TRBJ2-1; 7 bases match TRBD2. Germline V gene lookup returns CDR1 SGDLS and CDR2 YYNGEE. CDR3 length equals 18 residues. The V and J ends lost 0 bases and 0 bases, in that order; junction bases with no gene match: 9.